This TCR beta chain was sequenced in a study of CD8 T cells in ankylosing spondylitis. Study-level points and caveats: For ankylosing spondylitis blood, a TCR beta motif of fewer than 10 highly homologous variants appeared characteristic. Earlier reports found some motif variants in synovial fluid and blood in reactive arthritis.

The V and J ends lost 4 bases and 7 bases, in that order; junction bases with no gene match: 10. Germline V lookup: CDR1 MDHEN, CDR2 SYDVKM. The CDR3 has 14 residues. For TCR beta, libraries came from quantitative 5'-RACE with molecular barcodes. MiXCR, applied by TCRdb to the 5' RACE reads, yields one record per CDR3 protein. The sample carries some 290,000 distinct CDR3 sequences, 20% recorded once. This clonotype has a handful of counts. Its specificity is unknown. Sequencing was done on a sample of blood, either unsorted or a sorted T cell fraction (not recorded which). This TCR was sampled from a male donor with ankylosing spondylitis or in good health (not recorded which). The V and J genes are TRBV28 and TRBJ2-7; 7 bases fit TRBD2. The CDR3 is CASSSREVFYEQYV. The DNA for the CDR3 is TGTGCCAGCAGTTCCCGGGAGGTTTTTTATGAGCAGTACGTC.